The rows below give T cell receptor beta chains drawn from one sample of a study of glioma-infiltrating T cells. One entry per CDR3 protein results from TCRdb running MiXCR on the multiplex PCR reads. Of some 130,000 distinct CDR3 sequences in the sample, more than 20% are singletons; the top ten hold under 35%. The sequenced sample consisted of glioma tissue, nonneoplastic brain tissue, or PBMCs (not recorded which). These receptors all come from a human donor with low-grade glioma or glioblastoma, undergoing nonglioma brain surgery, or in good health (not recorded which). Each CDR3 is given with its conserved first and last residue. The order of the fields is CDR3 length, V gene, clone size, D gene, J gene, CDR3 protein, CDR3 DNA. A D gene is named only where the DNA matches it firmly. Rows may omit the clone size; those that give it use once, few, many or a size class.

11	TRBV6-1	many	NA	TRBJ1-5	CASSTRGPQHF	TGTGCCAGCAGTACCCGGGGGCCCCAGCATTTT
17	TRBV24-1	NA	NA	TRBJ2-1	CATSDPTGASSYNEQFF	TGTGCCACCAGTGATCCGACAGGTGCTAGCTCCTACAATGAGCAGTTCTTC
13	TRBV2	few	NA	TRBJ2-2	CASSRGVTGELFF	TGTGCCAGCAGCCGCGGGGTTACCGGGGAGCTGTTTTTT
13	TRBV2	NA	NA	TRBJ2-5	CASSLTREETQYF	TGTGCCAGCAGTCTGACTAGAGAAGAGACCCAGTACTTC
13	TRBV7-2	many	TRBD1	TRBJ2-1	CASSRGQGNEQFF	TGTGCCAGCAGCAGGGGACAGGGGAATGAGCAGTTCTTC
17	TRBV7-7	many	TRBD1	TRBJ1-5	CASSFGTGEGSNQPQHF	TGTGCTAGCAGCTTCGGGACAGGCGAAGGTAGCAATCAGCCCCAGCATTTT
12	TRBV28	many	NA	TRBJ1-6	CASGPGNSPLHF	TGTGCCAGCGGGCCAGGAAATTCACCCCTCCACTTT
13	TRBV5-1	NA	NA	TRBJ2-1	CASSLGRAIRQFF	TGCGCCAGCAGCTTGGGGAGGGCGATAAGGCAGTTCTTC
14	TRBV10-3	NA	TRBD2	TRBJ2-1	CAISEWGGIAEQFF	TGTGCCATCAGTGAGTGGGGAGGGATAGCTGAGCAGTTCTTC
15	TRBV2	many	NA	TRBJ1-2	CASSEWQGRHYGYTF	TGTGCCAGCAGTGAATGGCAGGGAAGGCACTATGGCTACACCTTC
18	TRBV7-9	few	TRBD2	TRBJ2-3	CASSPGLDSGGTTDTQYF	TGTGCCAGCAGCCCGGGCCTAGATAGCGGGGGGACCACAGATACGCAGTATTTT
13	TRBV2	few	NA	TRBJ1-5	CASSEEGIQPQHF	TGTGCCAGCAGTGAGGAGGGGATTCAGCCCCAGCATTTT
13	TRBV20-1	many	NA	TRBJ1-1	CSARDSPDTEAFF	TGCAGTGCTAGAGATTCCCCGGACACTGAAGCTTTCTTT
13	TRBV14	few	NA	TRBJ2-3	CASSGRGTDTQYF	TGTGCCAGCAGCGGGCGCGGGACAGATACGCAGTATTTT
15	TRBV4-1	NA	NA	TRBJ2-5	CASSAWAGQEETQYF	TGCGCCAGCAGCGCCTGGGCAGGGCAGGAAGAGACCCAGTACTTC
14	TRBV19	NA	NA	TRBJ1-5	CASSTVAIDQPQHF	TGTGCCAGTAGTACAGTGGCAATCGATCAGCCCCAGCATTTT
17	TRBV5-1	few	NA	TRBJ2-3	CASSLVSLADSTDTQYF	TGCGCCAGCAGCTTGGTATCCTTAGCGGATAGCACAGATACGCAGTATTTT
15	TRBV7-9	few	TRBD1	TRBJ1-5	CASSLGTGGGQPQHF	TGTGCCAGCAGCTTAGGGACAGGGGGCGGTCAGCCCCAGCATTTT
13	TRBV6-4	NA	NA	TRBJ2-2	CASRIDSSGELFF	TGTGCCAGCAGGATAGACAGCTCCGGGGAGCTGTTTTTT
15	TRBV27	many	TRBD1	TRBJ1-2	CASSPSGTGLYGYTF	TGTGCCAGCAGTCCCTCCGGGACAGGGTTGTATGGCTACACCTTC
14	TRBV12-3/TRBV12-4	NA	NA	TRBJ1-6	CANRPGIPNSPLHF	TGTGCCAACAGGCCCGGGATTCCTAATTCACCCCTCCACTTT
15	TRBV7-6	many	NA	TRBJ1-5	CASSLGTDSNQPQHF	TGTGCCAGCAGCTTAGGGACGGATAGCAATCAGCCCCAGCATTTT
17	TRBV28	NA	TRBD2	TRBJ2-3	CASSFRASGGLTDTQYF	TGTGCCAGCAGTTTTCGGGCTAGCGGGGGCCTCACAGATACGCAGTATTTT
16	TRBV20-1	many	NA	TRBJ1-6	CSAENMEVRVSSPLHF	TGCAGTGCCGAAAACATGGAGGTTAGGGTTAGTTCACCCCTCCACTTT
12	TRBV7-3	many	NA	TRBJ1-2	CASSFEGYGYTF	TGTGCCAGCAGCTTTGAAGGCTATGGCTACACCTTC
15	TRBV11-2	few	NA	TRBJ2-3	CASSSSSRSPDTQYF	TGTGCCAGCAGCTCTTCTAGCCGTAGCCCAGATACGCAGTATTTT
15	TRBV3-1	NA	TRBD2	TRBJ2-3	CASSPLAGGIDTQYF	TGTGCCAGCAGCCCACTAGCGGGGGGCATAGATACGCAGTATTTT
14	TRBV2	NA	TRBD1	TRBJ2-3	CASRVEGATDTQYF	TGTGCCAGCAGGGTTGAGGGGGCCACAGATACGCAGTATTTT
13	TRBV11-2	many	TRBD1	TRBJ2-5	CASRSQGEETQYF	TGTGCCAGCCGATCACAGGGGGAGGAGACCCAGTACTTC
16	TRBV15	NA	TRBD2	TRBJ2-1	CAISRALSGVGNEQFF	TGTGCCATCAGCAGAGCTCTTAGCGGGGTTGGGAATGAGCAGTTCTTC
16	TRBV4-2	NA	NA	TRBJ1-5	CASSRPGQGPDQPQHF	TGTGCCAGCAGCCGTCCGGGACAAGGGCCAGATCAGCCCCAGCATTTT
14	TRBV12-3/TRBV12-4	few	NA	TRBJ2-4	CASTPGQTKNIQYF	TGTGCCAGCACCCCCGGGCAGACCAAAAACATTCAGTACTTC
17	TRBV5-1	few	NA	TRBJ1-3	CASSLFTGSSAGNTIYF	TGCGCCAGCAGCTTGTTCACAGGGTCTTCGGCTGGAAACACCATATATTTT
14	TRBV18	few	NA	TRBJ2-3	CASETWEFTDTQYF	TGTGCCAGCGAAACGTGGGAATTCACAGATACGCAGTATTTT
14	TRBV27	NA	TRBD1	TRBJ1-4	CASSPGQGVGKLFF	TGTGCCAGCAGTCCCGGACAGGGGGTTGGAAAACTGTTTTTT
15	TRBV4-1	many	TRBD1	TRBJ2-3	CASSQDTGVQGTQYF	TGCGCCAGCAGCCAAGACACAGGGGTCCAGGGTACGCAGTATTTT
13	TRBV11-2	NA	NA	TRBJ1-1	CASSAGTRKWAFF	TGTGCCAGCAGCGCTGGGACTAGAAAGTGGGCTTTCTTT
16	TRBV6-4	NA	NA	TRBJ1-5	CASSDSNRHCNQPQHF	TGTGCCAGCAGTGACTCAAACCGCCACTGCAATCAGCCCCAGCATTTT
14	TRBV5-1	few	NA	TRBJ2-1	CASSLGAAYNEQFF	TGCGCCAGCAGCTTAGGGGCAGCGTACAATGAGCAGTTCTTC
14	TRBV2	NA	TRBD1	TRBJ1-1	CASSEQGQTTEAFF	TGTGCCAGCAGTGAACAGGGACAGACCACTGAAGCTTTCTTT
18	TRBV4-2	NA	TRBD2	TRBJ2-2	CASSPGGTSGGWTGELFF	TGTGCCAGCAGCCCCGGAGGGACTAGCGGGGGCTGGACCGGGGAGCTGTTTTTT
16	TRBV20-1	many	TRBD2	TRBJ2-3	CSAWEAGGRVTDTQYF	TGCAGTGCTTGGGAAGCGGGGGGGAGAGTCACAGATACGCAGTATTTT
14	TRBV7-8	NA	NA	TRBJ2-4	CASSLAGGPGIQYF	TGTGCCAGCAGCTTAGCGGGGGGGCCTGGCATTCAGTACTTC
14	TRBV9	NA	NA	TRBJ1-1	CASSVVQADTEAFF	TGTGCCAGCAGCGTAGTACAGGCCGACACTGAAGCTTTCTTT
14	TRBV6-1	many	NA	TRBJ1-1	CASSWGSLYTEAFF	TGTGCCAGCAGTTGGGGCAGCCTATACACTGAAGCTTTCTTT
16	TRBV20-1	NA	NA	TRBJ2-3	CSAWGSGTPSTDTQYF	TGCAGTGCATGGGGGTCGGGGACCCCTAGCACAGATACGCAGTATTTT
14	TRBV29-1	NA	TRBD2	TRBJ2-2	CSAQTSRNTGELFF	TGCAGCGCTCAGACTAGCAGAAACACCGGGGAGCTGTTTTTT
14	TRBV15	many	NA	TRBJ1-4	CATSRDQGNEKLFF	TGTGCCACCAGCAGAGACCAGGGGAATGAAAAACTGTTTTTT